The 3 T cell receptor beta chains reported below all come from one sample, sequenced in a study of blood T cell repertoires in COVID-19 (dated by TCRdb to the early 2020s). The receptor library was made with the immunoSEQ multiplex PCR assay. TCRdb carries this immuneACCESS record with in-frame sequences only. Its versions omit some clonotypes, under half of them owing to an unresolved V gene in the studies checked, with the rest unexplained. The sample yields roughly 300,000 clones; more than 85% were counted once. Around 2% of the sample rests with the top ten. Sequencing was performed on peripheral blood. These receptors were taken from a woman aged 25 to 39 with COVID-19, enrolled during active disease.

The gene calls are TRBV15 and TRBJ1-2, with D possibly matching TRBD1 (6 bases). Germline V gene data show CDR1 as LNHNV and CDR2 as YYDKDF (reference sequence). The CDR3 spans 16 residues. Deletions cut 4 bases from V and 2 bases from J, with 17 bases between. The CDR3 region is CATSIGGSGGNYGYTF. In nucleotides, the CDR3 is TGTGCCACCAGCATCGGGGGGTCGGGGGGCAACTATGGCTACACCTTC.

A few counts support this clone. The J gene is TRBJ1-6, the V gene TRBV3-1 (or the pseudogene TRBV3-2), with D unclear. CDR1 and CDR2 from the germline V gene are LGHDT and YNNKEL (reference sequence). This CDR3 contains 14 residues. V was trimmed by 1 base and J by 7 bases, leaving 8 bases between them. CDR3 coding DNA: TGTGCCAGCAGCCAAGGGGGAGGGAATTCACCCCTCCACTTT. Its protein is CASSQGGGNSPLHF.

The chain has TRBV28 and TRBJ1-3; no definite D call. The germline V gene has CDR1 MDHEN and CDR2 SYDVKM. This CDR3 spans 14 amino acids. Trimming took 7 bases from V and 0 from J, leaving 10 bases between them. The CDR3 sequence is CASTSLLSGNTIYF. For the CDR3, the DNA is TGTGCCAGCACTAGTCTCCTCTCTGGAAACACCATATATTTT.